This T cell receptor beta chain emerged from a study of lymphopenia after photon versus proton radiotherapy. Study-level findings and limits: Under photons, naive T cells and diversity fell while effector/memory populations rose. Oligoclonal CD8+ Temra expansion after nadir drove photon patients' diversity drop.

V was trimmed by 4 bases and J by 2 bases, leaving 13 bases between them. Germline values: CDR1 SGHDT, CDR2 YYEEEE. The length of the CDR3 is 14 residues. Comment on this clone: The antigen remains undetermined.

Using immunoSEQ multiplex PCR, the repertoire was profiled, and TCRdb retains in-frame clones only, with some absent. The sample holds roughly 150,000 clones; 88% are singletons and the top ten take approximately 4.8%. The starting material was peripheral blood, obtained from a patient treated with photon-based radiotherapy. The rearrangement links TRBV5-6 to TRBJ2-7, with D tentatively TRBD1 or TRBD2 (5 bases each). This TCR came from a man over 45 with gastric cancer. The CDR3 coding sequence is TGTGCCAGCAGCCGGGGACGTCGTCCCTACGAGCAGTACTTC. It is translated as CASSRGRRPYEQYF.